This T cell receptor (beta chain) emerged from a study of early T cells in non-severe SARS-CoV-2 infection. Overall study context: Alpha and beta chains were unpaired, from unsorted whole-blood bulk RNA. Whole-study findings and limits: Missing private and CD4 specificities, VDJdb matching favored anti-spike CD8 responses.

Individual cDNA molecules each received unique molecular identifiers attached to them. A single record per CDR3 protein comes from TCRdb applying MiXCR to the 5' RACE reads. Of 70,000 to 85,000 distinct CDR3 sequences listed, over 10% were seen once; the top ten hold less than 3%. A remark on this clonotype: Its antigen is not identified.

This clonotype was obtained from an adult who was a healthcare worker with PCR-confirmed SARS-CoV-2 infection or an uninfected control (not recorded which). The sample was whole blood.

CDR3 DNA sequence: TGTGCCAGCAAAACAGGGGCCGTGAACACTGAAGCTTTCTTT. This sequence encodes CASKTGAVNTEAFF. The J gene is TRBJ1-1, the V gene TRBV11-2; 7 positions match TRBD1. Losses at the gene ends were 7 bases for V and 0 bases for J; bases not matched to a gene: 5. CDR3 length: 14 amino acids. The V gene's germline CDR1 is SGHAT and CDR2 FQNNGV.